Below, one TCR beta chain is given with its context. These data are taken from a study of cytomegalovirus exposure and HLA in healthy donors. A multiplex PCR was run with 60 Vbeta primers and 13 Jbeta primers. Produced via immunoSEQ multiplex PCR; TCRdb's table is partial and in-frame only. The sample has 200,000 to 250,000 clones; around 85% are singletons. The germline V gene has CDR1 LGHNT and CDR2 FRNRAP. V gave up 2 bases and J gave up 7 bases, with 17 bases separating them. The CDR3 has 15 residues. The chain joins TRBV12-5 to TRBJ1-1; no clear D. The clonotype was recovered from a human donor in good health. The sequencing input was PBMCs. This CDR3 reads CASGLLAGGANEAFF. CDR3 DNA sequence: TGTGCTAGTGGTTTGTTAGCCGGAGGCGCCAATGAAGCTTTCTTT.